This entry lists 7 T cell receptor beta chains sequenced from one sample in a study of T cell repertoires in cytomegalovirus infection. TCRdb reanalysed the reads using MiXCR and keeps one entry per CDR3 protein. The data hold 480,000 or so distinct CDR3 sequences, with 10% to 12% observed a single time. The sample taken for sequencing was PBMCs. These receptors all come from a human donor in good health (CMV status not recorded). Some clones in this sample may be carry-over from other donors' samples.

The V call is TRBV12-3 or TRBV12-4, the J call TRBJ2-1, with 8 bases that match TRBD2. The V segment lost 3 bases and the J segment 9 bases; nucleotides outside the gene matches: 7. The CDR3 has 14 residues. In DNA, the CDR3 is TGTGCCAGCAGTTTCCCGATAAGCGGGAGTGAGCAGTTCTTC. Its protein is CASSFPISGSEQFF.

This clonotype was seen ten or more times. This chain joins TRBV28 and TRBJ2-3; TRBD1 is a possible D gene (6 bases). CDR1 and CDR2 from the germline V gene are MDHEN and SYDVKM. V shed 6 bases and J shed 1 base, with 20 bases lying between them. CDR3 length equals 17 residues. The CDR3 bases are TGTGCCAGCAGCTTACCCGATACGTGGACAGGCACAGATACGCAGTATTTT. Protein product: CASSLPDTWTGTDTQYF.

This clonotype was observed at least ten times. This chain connects TRBV28 to TRBJ2-5; 11 nucleotides align to TRBD1. Trimming cost V 3 bases and J 2 bases; bases outside gene matches: 2. The CDR3 spans 15 residues. Per the germline V gene, CDR1 is MDHEN and CDR2 is SYDVKM. The CDR3 DNA reads as TGTGCCAGCAGTTTTGGGACAGGGGGACAAGAGACCCAGTACTTC. It is translated as CASSFGTGGQETQYF. Complete variable domain (other parts from reference TRBV28 and TRBJ2-5): DVKVTQSSRYLVKRTGEKVFLECVQDMDHENMFWYRQDPGLGLRLIYFSYDVKMKEKGDIPEGYSVSREKKERFSLILESASTNQTSMYLCASSFGTGGQETQYFGPGTRLLVL.

This clonotype was seen repeatedly, ten times or more. The V call is TRBV6-2 or TRBV6-3, the J call TRBJ2-5, with 7 bases aligning to TRBD1. CDR3 length equals 15 residues. The germline V gene has CDR1 MNHEY and CDR2 SVGEGT. V lost 8 bases to trimming and J lost 2 bases; unmatched junction nucleotides: 11. The CDR3 loop is CASSTTGTLQETQYF. The CDR3 DNA reads TGTGCCAGCTCTACGACAGGGACCCTTCAAGAGACCCAGTACTTC.

Many counts were recorded for this clonotype. The rearrangement uses TRBV7-9 and TRBJ2-3; 10 bases map to TRBD1. Germline V lookup: CDR1 SEHNR, CDR2 FQNEAQ (reference sequence). V was pared by 5 bases and J by 5 bases, with 10 bases of the junction left unmatched. The CDR3 is made up of 16 amino acids. This chain's CDR3 is CASSSDRGRWIDTQYF. For the CDR3, the DNA is TGTGCCAGCAGCAGCGACAGGGGGCGATGGATAGATACGCAGTATTTT.

In this sample, this clonotype turned up many times. The chain combines TRBV7-6 with TRBJ2-7; D is perhaps TRBD1 (6 bases). V lost 5 bases and J 7 bases, leaving 12 bases between the germline ends. The CDR3 has 12 amino acids. CDR1 and CDR2 (germline): SGHVS, FNYEAQ. In DNA, the CDR3 is TGTGCCAGCAGCGGGGACACCCAGGAGCAGTACTTC. This encodes CASSGDTQEQYF. Looking up the rest from reference TRBV7-6 and TRBJ2-7 gives the full variable domain: GAGVSQSPRYKVTKRGQDVALRCDPISGHVSLYWYRQALGQGPEFLTYFNYEAQQDKSGLPNDRFSAERPEGSISTLTIQRTEQRDSAMYRCASSGDTQEQYFGPGTRLTVT.

The gene calls are TRBV10-3 and TRBJ1-5; 10 bases align to TRBD1. Per germline, CDR1 ENHRY and CDR2 SYGVKD. The V segment lost 2 bases and the J segment 5 bases; nucleotides outside the gene matches: 0. The CDR3 covers 14 residues. For the CDR3, the DNA is TGTGCCATCAGTGAGGGACAGGGGGATCAGCCCCAGCATTTT. This sequence encodes CAISEGQGDQPQHF.